This TCR beta chain is from a study of identical twins (TCRdb year 2016). Notes on the research overall: To test whether fetal clonotypes persist, this study deep-sequenced TCR alpha and beta repertoires from monozygotic twins, from unrelated adults of various ages, and from cord blood. Replicate twin experiments were performed at different times using different library preparation protocols to rule out contamination. What the work shows at the level of the full study, not this receptor alone: Out-of-frame TCR alpha sharing in monozygotic twins was systematically underestimated by recombination models, whereas sharing between unrelated individuals was in agreement with the recombination models. Compared with coincidental sharing between unrelated individuals, an excess of low generation-probability sequences was observed among out-of-frame TCR alpha sequences shared between twins. Conclusions relied on cross-sectional statistical analysis, since the same donors could not be followed over many years. Abundant cord blood beta clonotypes carried fewer insertions; young adult naive repertoires showed a weaker similar trend, while memory repertoires showed none. Invariant T cells such as MAIT and iNKT could partly confound zero-insertion analyses, although diverse VJ usage argued against such confounding for most clonotypes. Excess twin sharing in beta out-of-frame sequences was weaker because fewer shared sequences lowered the signal-to-noise ratio.

All donors were healthy Caucasians. Three pairs of female monozygotic twins, all aged roughly 18 to 29 years, were included in the twin cohort. CD4+ and CD8+ T cell populations were isolated with positive isolation kits from Invitrogen. Receptors were amplified or captured by 5' RACE. TCRdb records Illumina HiSeq 2000 as the sequencer. Template switching introduced a universal primer binding site; the final cDNA contained a unique molecular identifier, enabling accurate counting of TCR cDNA molecules. First-strand cDNA for TCR alpha and beta chains was synthesized from specific primers in the conserved constant-segment region. To control for contamination, every cDNA library carried two barcodes: a SMART-Mk sample barcode plus Illumina barcodes. TruSeq adapter sequences and Illumina sample barcodes were added in two successive PCR steps. The Illumina HiSeq platform was used with custom primers to sequence TCR alpha and beta cDNA libraries. Per the source publication's procedure: Raw reads were processed with MiGEC to extract unique molecular identifiers, and MiXCR was used to determine CDR3 positions. For each individual, recombination models were inferred using an EM algorithm with the repgenHMM and IGoR tools. Shared clonotype analysis was performed with the tcR package in R, normalizing sharing by the product of cloneset sizes. Out-of-frame nonproductive sequences were analyzed to study raw recombination free of thymic and clonal selection effects. TCRdb redid the processing of the public reads, applying fastp at Q25 and MiXCR, and retained in-frame beta chains. One record per CDR3 amino acid sequence lists the most common genes and DNA. The V and J calls, along with clone size, are taken from TCRdb and not from the paper's own processing. Present in this sample are 430,000 or so distinct CDR3 sequences, less than 25% of which were seen just once. About 2.7% of the sample is in the top ten clones.

Comments on this clonotype: Its antigen remains undetermined. No base quality information exists; no much larger clone differs at one position.

The CDR3 numbers 12 residues from cysteine through phenylalanine. Just CDR3 DNA is preserved here, 36 bases in frame from base 1. V sheds 7 bases and J sheds 5 bases, leaving 12 bases between their ends. The germline V gene sets CDR1 to SGHRS and CDR2 to YFSETQ. These sequences were also reported in another study, on T cells expressing NK-cell markers. Taken from the second paper: TCR beta-chain repertoires were profiled in sorted CD3+CD56+NKG2C+, CD3+CD56+NKG2C- and CD3+CD56-NKG2C+ T-cell subsets from several donors. Of the eight sequenced donors, seven were found to be HCMV-seropositive and one was found to be HCMV-seronegative. To restrict sorting to alphabetaTCR-expressing T cells, an anti-gammadeltaTCR antibody was added in several experiments. In several donors, the dominant CD3+CD56+NKG2C+ clonotypes were found to rank among the top 10 CD8+ clonotypes and to make up about 1.0-7.5% of CD8+ T cells. Those dominant clonotypes were again the most abundant among CD3+CD56-NKG2C+ cells in four donors, at about 25-65%. Whether the expanded NKG2C-expressing T cell clones were specific for HCMV antigens remained unclear. All eight donors whose samples were sequenced were randomly selected healthy volunteers, three of them men and five women. HCMV-specific IgG was detected in serum with a commercial ELISA kit to determine HCMV serostatus. Reads were demultiplexed and grouped by UMI with MIGEC, and clonotypes were assembled and quantified with MiTCR. Only TCR cDNA sequences supported by at least two reads were kept to exclude erroneous sequences. The tcR package was used for downstream repertoire analysis, and clonotypes were matched across fractions by CDR3 nucleotide sequence plus V segment. VDJmatch was used to annotate antigen specificity against VDJdb, with one amino acid substitution in CDR3 allowed.

Sequencing used CD4+ T cells sorted from blood. The TCR was taken from a woman aged 18-29 years in good health. The chain is made from TRBV5-1 and TRBJ2-5; the D gene assignment is ambiguous. DNA sequence: TGCGCCAGCGGTCCGGAGTCGGAGACCCAGTACTTC. This yields the protein CASGPESETQYF.